Sequencing of this T cell receptor (beta chain) was carried out in a study of T cell responses to AZD1222 COVID-19 vaccine. Findings of the study overall: Baseline antibody screening turned up just six seropositive AZD1222 recipients. Donors skewed white British and female; clonal diversity was possibly underestimated. Increases in Spike-specific TCR breadth and depth were seen after two AZD1222 doses.

Turning to this clone: Its antigen is as yet unknown.

The V and J ends lost 4 bases and 8 bases, in that order; junction bases with no gene match: 6. CDR3 length equals 14 residues. Germline V gene lookup returns CDR1 LGHNA and CDR2 YNFKEQ. Libraries were prepared by immunoSEQ multiplex PCR; TCRdb keeps only in-frame clonotypes and omits some of them. The profile covers tens of thousands of clones, with 80% to 90% appearing a single time and 10% taken by the ten largest. This chain links TRBV4-2 with TRBJ2-1; 9 bases match TRBD2. The sequence came from an adult in good health. The sample was peripheral blood, taken on day 0 of MenACWY control vaccination. CDR3 DNA: TGTGCCAGCAGCCGGGGCGGGGGGGCCGATGAGCAGTTCTTC. Translated: CASSRGGGADEQFF.